These 3 T cell receptor beta chains originate from one sample sequenced in a study of CD8+ T cells in alopecia areata. Extracted from the samples, RNA was reverse transcribed into cDNA to serve as the sequencing template. Measured with immunoSEQ multiplex PCR; TCRdb has only the in-frame clones, and not every one. This sample carries some 130,000 clones, roughly three fifths of them seen once, and the ten largest clones take 6.4%. The sequences come from CD4+ T cells sorted from blood, collected at week 0. Receptor source: a human donor with alopecia areata.

The V gene is TRBV18, the J gene TRBJ2-7; D is tentatively TRBD1 or TRBD2 (7 bases each). The CDR3 has 15 amino acids. Germline CDR1 reads KGHSH; CDR2 reads LQKENI. Deletions cut 2 bases from V and 4 bases from J, with 15 bases between. In nucleotides, the CDR3 is TGTGCCAGCTCACCAGGGGGAGGGGGCTCATACGAGCAGTACTTC. Protein sequence: CASSPGGGGSYEQYF.

The chain joins TRBV5-6 to TRBJ1-6, with a possible D match to TRBD1 (5 bases). Between the trimmed V and J ends, which lost 4 bases and 9 bases, there was a span of 14 bases. Germline values: CDR1 SGHDT, CDR2 YYEEEE. The CDR3 has 14 amino acids. The CDR3, as DNA: TGTGCCAGCAGCCGCGACGGGGGAAGTTCACCCCTCCACTTT. This encodes CASSRDGGSSPLHF.

The V call is TRBV6-5, the J call TRBJ1-3; no clear D. Germline assignment: CDR1 MNHEY and CDR2 SVGAGI. V was cut by 6 bases and J by 1 base, with 13 bases left in between. The CDR3 extends over 15 amino acids. The CDR3 DNA is TGTGCCAGCAGGGGCAGCAAGTTATCTGGAAACACCATATATTTT. This sequence encodes CASRGSKLSGNTIYF.